This TCR beta chain was documented in a study of blood T cell repertoires in COVID-19. Across the study: Some COVID-19 samples were acute and others convalescent; all came from the United States, Italy and Spain. Sources were T cells, B-cell-depleted T cells, or PBMCs; the material itself was cDNA or gDNA.

This clone is a singleton in its sample. Per the original methods: Amplifying reference gene primers gave estimates of nucleated cell counts. Data came from immunoSEQ multiplex PCR; TCRdb stores just in-frame clones and leaves some out. The DNA gave D and trimming, while V, J and clone size come from that table. The data contain 180,000 or so clones, roughly three quarters of them singletons. This CDR3 spans 13 amino acids. The germline V gene encodes CDR1 SGHTA and CDR2 FQGTGA. Trimming cost V 5 bases and J 3 bases, with 10 bases left between them. The receptor's source is a woman in her forties or fifties with active or convalescent COVID-19. The chain recombines TRBV7-3 with TRBJ1-1; TRBD1 is a possible D gene (6 bases). Material for sequencing was peripheral blood. The CDR3 DNA reads TGTGCCAGCAGCGAAACAGGGCACACTGAAGCTTTCTTT. Translated, it gives CASSETGHTEAFF.